The clone carrying this TCR beta chain has just a few counts. Its antigen is unidentified. Construction of the TCRbeta library involved unique molecular identifiers. A single record per CDR3 protein comes from TCRdb applying MiXCR to the PCR reads. The sample holds roughly 98,000 distinct CDR3 sequences, less than 20% seen once. With 4 bases clipped from V and 7 bases from J, the junction kept 13 bases outside the gene matches. This CDR3 spans 16 amino acids. The germline V gene has CDR1 MNHEY and CDR2 SVGAGI. This entry is derived from a study of T-cell reconstitution after alpha-beta-depleted transplantation in children. Regarding the study as a whole: Day-60 TCRbeta diversity that was high in some patients was derived from surviving recipient T cells and thymic progenitors. T-cell numbers and diversity, one year after transplant, stemmed largely from T cells that were newly produced.

The TCR was taken from a male patient under 10 years old who had a stem cell transplant for acute lymphoblastic leukemia, so the T cells may come from the graft donor. The material sequenced was PBMCs, mostly from graft donor cells, taken 180 days after TCRalphabeta/CD19-depleted stem cell transplant. The rearrangement joins TRBV6-5 to TRBJ2-5; 9 bases align to TRBD1. CDR3 nucleotides: TGTGCCAGCAGTTTTCCGGGACAGGGCGCTCAATGGACCCAGTACTTC. Translated: CASSFPGQGAQWTQYF.